This T cell receptor (beta chain) is drawn from a study of cytomegalovirus exposure and HLA in healthy donors. V shed 4 bases and J shed 4 bases, with 14 bases lying between them. The CDR3 contains 14 residues. CDR1 is SGHAT, CDR2 FQNNGV, per germline. Study observations and caveats: Further analysis, carried out later, found HLA-associated TCR beta chains more clonally expanded than equally common other chains.

PCR amplification relied on 60 Vbeta primers (plus 13 Jbeta primers). Data came from immunoSEQ multiplex PCR; TCRdb stores just in-frame clones and leaves some out. Of more than 140,000 clones detected, over 60% appear once; the ten largest clones hold around 0.7%. A word on this clone: The antigen is unknown.

The sample comprised PBMCs. The gene calls are TRBV11-2 and TRBJ2-7; maybe TRBD1 (6 bases). The source of this sequence is a male donor in good health and CMV-seronegative. CDR3 in amino acids: CASSSLGQLYEQYF. The DNA of the CDR3 is TGTGCCAGCAGCTCCCTAGGACAGCTATACGAGCAGTACTTC. The full variable domain, rest sourced from reference TRBV11-2 and TRBJ2-7, is EAGVAQSPRYKIIEKRQSVAFWCNPISGHATLYWYQQILGQGPKLLIQFQNNGVVDDSQLPKDRFSAERLKGVDSTLKIQPAKLEDSAVYLCASSSLGQLYEQYFGPGTRLTVT.